This T cell receptor beta chain was profiled in a study of blood T cell repertoires in COVID-19 (dated by TCRdb to about 2020). With regard to the full study: The collaborator samples originated in the United States, Italy and Spain and spanned the acute and convalescent phases of COVID-19. The material from the prospective study consisted of cDNA or gDNA derived from T cells, B-cell-depleted T cells, or PBMCs. The dataset comprised deeply sampled blood TCRbeta repertoires from subjects exposed to, actively infected with, or recovered from COVID-19. A freely available public database, intended as a resource for researchers studying the immune response to SARS-CoV-2, is where the repertoires were released. Samples were obtained from the ongoing ImmuneRACE study (first 160 participants) and from 1,000 to 1,500 subjects provided by 6 global collaborators. A de-identified subject ID, COVID-19 status, age in years and sex were almost always included in the sample metadata. Where available, HLA class I and class II types were obtained from metadata supplied by the sample provider rather than from assay-based typing. General conclusions and limits of the study: Clinical and demographic metadata were provided uncurated, with the amount varying by source and participant.

The immunoSEQ Assay, a bias-controlled multiplex PCR, was used to amplify TCRbeta CDR3 regions from genomic DNA. The authors' analysis ran thus. Nucleated cell counts per sample were estimated from amplification of reference gene primers within the assay. To quantify the absolute abundance of each unique TCRbeta CDR3 rearrangement, sequence reads were collapsed and filtered. Productive Simpson clonality was computed per sample as the square root of Simpson's diversity index over productive rearrangements. In TCRdb, the immuneACCESS table is reduced to in-frame sequences with V and J assigned. These tables do not hold every clone; where another copy was compared, an unresolved V gene accounts for under half, and the others remain unexplained. V, J and clone size are those of that table, while D and trimming were read from the DNA. The sample table lists approximately 300,000 clones, roughly 84% of them with a count of one. The biggest ten clones account for around 1% of the sample.

CDR1 MNHNY and CDR2 SVGAGI were looked up in the germline V gene (reference sequence). At the junction V is shortened by 7 bases and J by 5 bases; bases outside the gene matches: 10. The cysteine opens and the phenylalanine closes a CDR3 of 16 amino acids. CDR3 DNA is the only sequence kept; it has 48 bases, read in frame from the first base. Comments on this clone: Its recognized antigen is unknown. Base quality data are lacking; no much larger clone is found one base away.

One collaborating source in Seattle enrolled patients during active infection and followed them longitudinally through the course of disease. Each collaborating institution followed its own protocols to collect whole blood in K2EDTA tubes. For TCRbeta analysis, collaborator samples were shipped as frozen whole blood, as isolated PBMCs, or as DNA extracted from either sample type. This sequence originates from a human donor with COVID-19, enrolled during active disease. The donor label of this sample is uncertain. The sequenced sample was peripheral blood. The V and J genes are TRBV6-6 and TRBJ2-2; 10 central bases correspond to TRBD2. The CDR3 sequence is CASTQPSGRVTGELFF. The DNA is TGTGCCAGCACCCAACCCAGCGGGAGGGTGACCGGGGAGCTGTTTTTT.